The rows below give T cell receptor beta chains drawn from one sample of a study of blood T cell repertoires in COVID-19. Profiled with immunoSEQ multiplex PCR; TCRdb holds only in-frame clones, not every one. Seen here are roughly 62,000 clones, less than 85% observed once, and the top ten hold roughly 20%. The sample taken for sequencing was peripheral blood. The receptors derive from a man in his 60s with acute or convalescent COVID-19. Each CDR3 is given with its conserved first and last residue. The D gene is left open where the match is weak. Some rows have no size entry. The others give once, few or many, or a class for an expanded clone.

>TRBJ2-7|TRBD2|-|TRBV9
CASSVSLAGDPHEQYF
TGTGCCAGCAGCGTAAGCCTAGCGGGGGACCCCCACGAGCAGTACTTC
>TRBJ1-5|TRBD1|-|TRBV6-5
CASSSGTGVQPQHF
TGTGCCAGCAGTTCCGGGACAGGGGTTCAGCCCCAGCATTTT
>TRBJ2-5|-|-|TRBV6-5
CASSSTRRQRQETQYF
TGTGCCAGCAGTTCCACTCGCCGACAGAGACAAGAGACCCAGTACTTC
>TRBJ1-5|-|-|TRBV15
CATSRDRTVNQPQHF
TGTGCCACCAGCAGAGATCGGACAGTTAATCAGCCCCAGCATTTT
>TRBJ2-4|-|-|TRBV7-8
CASGGGGPFDIQYF
TGTGCCAGCGGCGGAGGGGGGCCGTTTGACATTCAGTACTTC
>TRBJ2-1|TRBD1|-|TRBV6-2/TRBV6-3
CASSSDRAPPYNEQFF
TGTGCCAGCAGTTCGGACAGGGCTCCCCCCTACAATGAGCAGTTCTTC
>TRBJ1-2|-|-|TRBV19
CASSTTGNYGYTF
TGTGCCAGTAGTACCACAGGAAACTATGGCTACACCTTC
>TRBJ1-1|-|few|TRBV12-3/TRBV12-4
CASSLASTGEAFF
TGTGCCAGCAGTTTAGCCTCTACAGGGGAAGCTTTCTTT
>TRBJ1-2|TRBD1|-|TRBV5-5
CASRRDRPSMNYGYTF
TGTGCCAGCAGACGGGACAGGCCGAGTATGAACTATGGCTACACCTTC
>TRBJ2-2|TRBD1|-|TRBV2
CASTLTGAATGELFF
TGTGCCAGCACCTTGACAGGGGCAGCCACCGGGGAGCTGTTTTTT
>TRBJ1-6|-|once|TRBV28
CASSPRGRGGNSPLHF
TGTGCCAGCAGTCCCCGGGGGAGGGGTGGTAATTCACCCCTCCACTTT
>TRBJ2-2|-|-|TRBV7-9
CASSSDRISGIHTGELFF
TGTGCCAGCAGCTCTGATAGGATTTCCGGGATCCACACCGGGGAGCTGTTTTTT
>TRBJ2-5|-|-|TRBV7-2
CASSLFGQGRETQYF
TGTGCCAGCAGCTTATTCGGTCAGGGCCGGGAGACCCAGTACTTC
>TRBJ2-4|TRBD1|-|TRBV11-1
CASSLGDRGRNIQYF
TGTGCCAGCAGCTTAGGGGACAGGGGGAGAAACATTCAGTACTTC
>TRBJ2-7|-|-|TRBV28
CASSSMGLPSSYEQYF
TGTGCCAGCAGTTCTATGGGACTTCCGAGCTCCTACGAGCAGTACTTC
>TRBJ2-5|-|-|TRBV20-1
CSASLRGTQYF
TGCAGTGCTAGTTTGCGAGGCACCCAGTACTTC
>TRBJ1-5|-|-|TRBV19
CASSKQADNQPQHF
TGTGCCAGTAGTAAACAGGCCGATAATCAGCCCCAGCATTTT
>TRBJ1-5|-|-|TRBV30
CAWSPRASSAQHF
TGTGCCTGGTCCCCCAGGGCGTCTTCGGCCCAGCATTTT
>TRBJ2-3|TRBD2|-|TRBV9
CASSVAPSGNVNTQYF
TGTGCCAGCAGCGTAGCTCCTAGCGGGAACGTGAATACGCAGTATTTT
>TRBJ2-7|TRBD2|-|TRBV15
CATSRLAGAYEQYF
TGTGCCACCAGCAGACTTGCGGGAGCCTACGAGCAGTACTTC
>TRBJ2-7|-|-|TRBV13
CASSAYRELGTYEQYF
TGTGCCAGCAGCGCCTACAGGGAACTCGGTACCTACGAGCAGTACTTC
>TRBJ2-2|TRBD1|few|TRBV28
CASSFNRGLAGELFF
TGTGCCAGCAGTTTCAACAGGGGGCTCGCCGGGGAGCTGTTTTTT